One and the same sample provided the 30 T cell receptor beta chains below, sequenced in a study of molecular identifiers for immune sequencing clone quantification. TCRdb re-analysed the PCR reads in MiXCR, keeping a single row per CDR3 protein. The top ten hold approximately 0.99% of the sample, which has 70,000 to 90,000 distinct CDR3 sequences, over 20% seen once. The sample was naive CD8+ T cells from blood, with Jurkat cell RNA spiked in. Subset described: FACS-sorted CD8+CD4-CCR7+CD45RA+ naive T cells. These receptors all stem from a human donor in good health. Some libraries in this study had Jurkat cell RNA spiked in.

The V and J genes are TRBV5-4 and TRBJ2-7; no firm D call. With 4 bases removed from V and 3 bases from J, the gap between germline ends came to 14 bases. The CDR3 spans 14 residues. The germline V gene has CDR1 SGHNT and CDR2 YYREEE (reference sequence). CDR3 bases: TGTGCCAGCAGCCTTGCACTTGCCAGCTACGAGCAGTACTTC. Its protein is CASSLALASYEQYF.

This clonotype was picked up many times. The genes are TRBV12-3 or TRBV12-4 and TRBJ2-6; D gene ambiguous. CDR3 length: 17 residues. V was pared by 8 bases and J by 4 bases, with 21 bases between. The DNA for the CDR3 is TGTGCCAGCCGTCTGGGCTCTGGCTTGTGGGGGGCCAACGTCCTGACTTTC. Protein sequence: CASRLGSGLWGANVLTF.

This chain links TRBV27 with TRBJ2-1; 7 bases line up with TRBD1. Germline V lookup: CDR1 MNHEY, CDR2 SMNVEV (reference sequence). V shed 4 bases, J shed 5 bases, and the junction held 5 bases outside the gene matches. The CDR3 has 14 amino acids. CDR3 coding DNA: TGTGCCAGCAGTTCTCGGGGACAGAACAATGAGCAGTTCTTC. Translated, it gives CASSSRGQNNEQFF.

This clonotype was recorded a few times. The chain is built from TRBV7-3 and TRBJ2-3; D perhaps matches TRBD2 (6 bases). Germline values: CDR1 SGHTA, CDR2 FQGTGA. The CDR3 totals 17 residues. V dropped 5 bases and J dropped 2 bases, with 20 bases sitting between them. CDR3 DNA: TGTGCCAGCAGCGACGTGACGGTACGGGACTCCACAGATACGCAGTATTTT. Translating it yields CASSDVTVRDSTDTQYF.

This clonotype was detected once. The chain combines TRBV2 with TRBJ2-2, with unresolved D. The CDR3 runs to 12 residues. V was cut by 10 bases and J by 4 bases, with 10 bases left in between. Per the germline V gene, CDR1 is SNHLY and CDR2 is FYNNEI. The CDR3 sequence: CAMDLGTGELFF. In nucleotides, the CDR3 is TGTGCCATGGATCTGGGCACCGGGGAGCTGTTTTTT.

This clonotype has only a few counts. The chain joins TRBV29-1 to TRBJ2-1; D may be TRBD1 or TRBD2 (5 bases each). Looked up from germline, CDR1 is SQVTM and CDR2 is ANQGSEA. The CDR3 spans 14 residues. V lost 4 bases to trimming and J lost 1 base, with 11 bases between them. DNA of the CDR3: TGCAGCGTTGGGGAGTCAGGGTCCTACAATGAGCAGTTCTTC. Its protein product is CSVGESGSYNEQFF.

There are many counts of this clonotype. This rearrangement joins TRBV7-9 to TRBJ2-3, with 13 bases matching TRBD2. With 7 bases clipped from V and 4 bases from J, the junction kept 2 bases outside the gene matches. Germline-derived CDR1 and CDR2 are SEHNR and FQNEAQ (reference sequence). The CDR3 spans 14 residues. The CDR3 here is CASTGLAGPDTQYF. The CDR3 coding sequence is TGTGCCAGCACGGGACTAGCGGGACCAGATACGCAGTATTTT.

This clonotype was counted at least ten times. The chain carries TRBV19 and TRBJ2-5; TRBD2 matches at 9 bases. J lost 5 bases, V lost 6 bases, and 19 bases had no gene match. This CDR3 has 18 residues. Germline values: CDR1 LNHDA, CDR2 SQIVND (reference sequence). The CDR3 is CASSPLPVRGLAFETQYF. CDR3 DNA: TGTGCCAGTAGCCCGCTCCCCGTAAGAGGACTAGCGTTCGAGACCCAGTACTTC.

In this sample, this clonotype turned up a few times. The J gene is TRBJ2-7, the V gene TRBV11-2; tentatively, D is TRBD1 or TRBD2 (5 bases each). The CDR3 spans 15 residues. Trimming took off 5 bases at V and 4 bases at J, with 18 bases between the two ends. Germline V gene data show CDR1 as SGHAT and CDR2 as FQNNGV. CDR3 sequence reads: CASSHYRDQHYEQYF. The CDR3 bases are TGTGCCAGCAGCCATTACCGGGACCAGCATTACGAGCAGTACTTC.

The chain is built from TRBV7-9 and TRBJ2-1; TRBD2 aligns across 7 bases. This CDR3 region has 17 residues. After removal of 7 bases from V and 4 bases from J, the junction contained 16 bases not matched to a gene. CDR1 SEHNR and CDR2 FQNEAQ come from the germline V gene (reference sequence). CDR3 DNA: TGTGCCAGCACTCCGGGGTTCGGGGGGACCGCATACAATGAGCAGTTCTTC. This codes for CASTPGFGGTAYNEQFF.

Notes on this clonotype: The conserved final phenylalanine or tryptophan is absent from the CDR3, which likely points to a read error. This sequence joins TRBV7-6 and TRBJ2-3; the D gene is possibly TRBD1 (6 bases). This CDR3 is built from 15 residues. The germline V gene has CDR1 SGHVS and CDR2 FNYEAQ. The CDR3 sequence is CASSWDTHQRDTQYL. DNA for the CDR3: TGCGCCAGCAGCTGGGACACACACCAACGAGATACGCAGTATCTT.

This clonotype has just a few counts. This chain links TRBV5-4 with TRBJ1-6; perhaps TRBD1 as D (5 bases). CDR1 is SGHNT and CDR2 is YYREEE in the germline V gene (reference sequence). The CDR3 has 14 amino acids. V lost 1 base and J 7 bases, leaving 9 bases between the germline ends. The CDR3 DNA is TGTGCCAGCAGCTTGAATAGGGACAATTCACCCCTCCACTTT. Translation: CASSLNRDNSPLHF.

This clonotype has at least ten counts. The V gene is TRBV9, the J gene TRBJ2-7; D call uncertain. CDR1 SGDLS and CDR2 YYNGEE come from the germline V gene. V shed 0 bases and J shed 3 bases, with 7 bases lying between them. CDR3 length: 13 residues. The CDR3 DNA sequence: TGTGCCAGCAGCGTAGGGTTGGACTACGAGCAGTACTTC. Residues: CASSVGLDYEQYF.

This clonotype appeared many times. The chain is built from TRBV5-1 and TRBJ2-7; possible D gene TRBD2, 6 bases. The CDR3 contains 13 residues. In germline, CDR1 is SGHRS, CDR2 YFSETQ. Between the trimmed V and J ends, which lost 4 bases and 4 bases, there was a span of 12 bases. CDR3 amino acids: CASSPARGYEQYF. CDR3 coding DNA: TGCGCCAGCAGCCCGGCGCGGGGTTACGAGCAGTACTTC. Full variable domain (outside the CDR3, taken from reference TRBV5-1 and TRBJ2-7): KAGVTQTPRYLIKTRGQQVTLSCSPISGHRSVSWYQQTPGQGLQFLFEYFSETQRNKGNFPGRFSGRQFSNSRSEMNVSTLELGDSALYLCASSPARGYEQYFGPGTRLTVT.

The table lists this clonotype with a few counts. V and J are TRBV4-3 and TRBJ1-2, with unresolved D. Trimming removed 0 bases at V and 4 bases at J, with 15 bases between. Germline CDR1 and CDR2: LGHNA and YSLEER. This CDR3 region has 16 residues. CDR3 nucleotide sequence: TGCGCCAGCAGCCAAGATCTGTCGGGGTTTAGCTATGGCTACACCTTC. As protein: CASSQDLSGFSYGYTF.

The chain uses TRBV20-1 and TRBJ2-1; D is tentatively TRBD1 or TRBD2 (5 bases each). CDR3 size: 17 residues. V lost 1 base to trimming and J lost 2 bases, with 18 bases between them. CDR1 DFQATT and CDR2 SNEGSKA come from the germline V gene (reference sequence). Here the CDR3 reads CSARGDLRDPTYNEQFF. CDR3 in DNA: TGCAGTGCTAGAGGGGACCTCCGGGACCCAACCTACAATGAGCAGTTCTTC.

In DNA form, the CDR3 reads TGTGCCAGCAGTTACTCCAGGGGACAGGGGGCACGGACTGAAGCTTTCTTT. Its protein product is CASSYSRGQGARTEAFF. This chain joins TRBV6-2 or TRBV6-3 and TRBJ1-1; 12 positions agree with TRBD1. J gave up 5 bases and V 0 bases, and 7 bases lay outside the gene matches. The CDR3 length is 17 residues. Germline V lookup: CDR1 MNHEY, CDR2 SVGEGT.

About this clonotype: This could be a read error, since a much larger clone is one nucleotide away. The rearrangement links TRBV28 to TRBJ2-7; D is unclear. Per germline, CDR1 MDHEN and CDR2 SYDVKM. Trimming stripped 3 bases from V and 3 bases from J, with 15 bases between. The CDR3 is 15 residues long. The DNA for the CDR3 is TGTGCCAGCAGTTTGCTCGAGACGGTGGTCTACGAGCAGTACTTC. This encodes CASSLLETVVYEQYF.

About this clonotype: A much bigger clone sits one base away, suggesting this may be a read error. The chain links TRBV7-9 to TRBJ2-7; 13 nucleotides line up with TRBD2. Losses at the gene ends were 8 bases for V and 4 bases for J; bases not matched to a gene: 11. This CDR3 spans 16 amino acids. Germline values: CDR1 SEHNR, CDR2 FQNEAQ (reference sequence). The CDR3 spells CASGSRLAGGGYEQYF. CDR3 sequence (DNA): TGTGCCAGCGGCTCCCGACTAGCGGGAGGCGGGTACGAGCAGTACTTC.

The J gene is TRBJ1-1, the V gene TRBV6-5, with 8 bases that match TRBD1. Germline loops: CDR1 MNHEY, CDR2 SVGAGI. V was clipped by 0 bases and J by 2 bases; unmatched bases: 11. CDR3 length equals 18 residues. The CDR3, as DNA: TGTGCCAGCAGTTACTCCCAGGGAGCAGGGGGCTCCAACACTGAAGCTTTCTTT. Its protein product is CASSYSQGAGGSNTEAFF.

This clonotype was observed many times. This chain connects TRBV7-9 to TRBJ2-1; D may be TRBD2 (6 bases). This CDR3 contains 17 residues. V was pared by 0 bases and J by 0 bases, with 12 bases between. From germline, CDR1 is SEHNR and CDR2 FQNEAQ (reference sequence). The CDR3 DNA reads TGTGCCAGCAGCTTAGCGCTAGGGACTGTCTCCTACAATGAGCAGTTCTTC. This sequence encodes CASSLALGTVSYNEQFF.

This clonotype was detected many times. The CDR3 protein is CASSGLDPPARPGQPNTEAFF. In nucleotides, the CDR3 is TGTGCCAGCAGCGGACTCGATCCGCCAGCTAGGCCTGGACAGCCAAACACTGAAGCTTTCTTT. The chain employs TRBV7-9 and TRBJ1-1; perhaps TRBD1 as D (6 bases). CDR3 length equals 21 residues. Germline CDR1 SEHNR, CDR2 FQNEAQ (reference sequence). Between the trimmed V and J ends, which lost 5 bases and 2 bases, there was a span of 33 bases. The full variable domain, with the rest looked up from reference TRBV7-9 and TRBJ1-1, is DTGVSQNPRHKITKRGQNVTFRCDPISEHNRLYWYRQTLGQGPEFLTYFQNEAQLEKSRLLSDRFSAERPKGSFSTLEIQRTEQGDSAMYLCASSGLDPPARPGQPNTEAFFGQGTRLTVV.

A word on this clonotype: The final CDR3 position lacks the conserved phenylalanine or tryptophan, pointing to a likely read error. V gene TRBV4-3 combines with J gene TRBJ2-3; 7 positions agree with TRBD1. This CDR3 is 16 amino acids long. Germline V CDR1 and CDR2: LGHNA, YSLEER. The trim removed 1 base at V and 5 bases at J, leaving 9 bases unmatched. The CDR3 loop is CASSQATGFGGDTQYL. The CDR3 nucleotides are TGCGCCAGCAGCCAAGCGACAGGGTTTGGTGGAGATACGCAGTATCTT.

There are many counts of this clonotype. V usage is TRBV7-9 and J usage is TRBJ2-6, with a possible D match to TRBD1 (5 bases). This CDR3 contains 14 residues. V was shortened by 5 bases and J by 4 bases, with 9 bases between the two germline ends. Germline V CDR1 and CDR2: SEHNR, FQNEAQ (reference sequence). CDR3 nucleotide sequence: TGTGCCAGCAGCGGGGCGGTCGGGGCCAACGTCCTGACTTTC. Residues: CASSGAVGANVLTF. The variable domain in full, completed from reference TRBV7-9 and TRBJ2-6, reads DTGVSQNPRHKITKRGQNVTFRCDPISEHNRLYWYRQTLGQGPEFLTYFQNEAQLEKSRLLSDRFSAERPKGSFSTLEIQRTEQGDSAMYLCASSGAVGANVLTFGAGSRLTVL.

Many counts were recorded for this clonotype. The chain links TRBV9 to TRBJ2-3; D ambiguous. Trimming removed 3 bases from V and 0 bases from J, with 5 bases in between. Germline V lookup: CDR1 SGDLS, CDR2 YYNGEE. The CDR3 is made up of 13 amino acids. This CDR3 is CASSAYSTDTQYF. The CDR3 coding sequence is TGTGCCAGCAGCGCCTATAGCACAGATACGCAGTATTTT.

This clonotype appeared a few times. V usage is TRBV20-1 and J usage is TRBJ2-5, with D unresolved. V lost 0 bases and J 2 bases, leaving 13 bases between the germline ends. From germline, CDR1 is DFQATT and CDR2 SNEGSKA (reference sequence). This CDR3 comprises 15 residues. The CDR3 sequence: CSARDGPGVQETQYF. CDR3 nucleotides: TGCAGTGCTAGAGACGGTCCGGGCGTACAAGAGACCCAGTACTTC.

In its sample, this clonotype was seen many times. This chain links TRBV27 with TRBJ2-7, with D perhaps assigned TRBD1 or TRBD2 (5 bases each). From germline, CDR1 is MNHEY and CDR2 SMNVEV (reference sequence). V was cut by 0 bases and J by 5 bases, with 8 bases left in between. The CDR3 is 13 amino acids. CDR3 sequence (DNA): TGTGCCAGCAGTTTATCAGGGGACCACGAGCAGTACTTC. This gives the protein CASSLSGDHEQYF.

The chain couples TRBV7-2 to TRBJ1-2; 8 positions agree with TRBD1. Germline CDR1 SGHTA, CDR2 FQGNSA. The CDR3 spans 15 residues. V trimming: 5 bases; J trimming: 5 bases; junction bases outside the gene matches: 10. The CDR3 DNA follows: TGTGCCAGCAGCCCTTCGACAGGGGACCGGTATGGCTACACCTTC. Translating it yields CASSPSTGDRYGYTF.

The rearrangement uses TRBV4-1 and TRBJ2-1, with a weak D call TRBD2 (5 bases). Germline V gene sequence: CDR1 MGHRA, CDR2 YSYEKL. V lost 6 bases to trimming and J lost 4 bases, with 13 bases between them. The CDR3 totals 14 residues. The CDR3 spells CASRKGLPYNEQFF. In nucleotides, the CDR3 is TGCGCCAGCAGGAAAGGACTGCCTTACAATGAGCAGTTCTTC.

The chain couples TRBV7-9 to TRBJ1-6; D gene uncertain. V was pared by 0 bases and J by 10 bases, with 4 bases between. CDR1 and CDR2 from the germline V gene are SEHNR and FQNEAQ (reference sequence). There are 12 residues in the CDR3. DNA for the CDR3: TGTGCCAGCAGCTTAGCGTTGTCACCCCTCCACTTT. This codes for CASSLALSPLHF.